These T cell receptor beta chains were read from a single sample in a study of shared clonotypes between healthy human individuals. Assay used: immunoSEQ multiplex PCR; TCRdb lists only in-frame clones, some missing. The sample yields about 480,000 clones, 79% seen once. The sequenced material came from PBMCs. Receptors were obtained from a woman aged 40 to 55 in good health. Some clones in this sample may be carry-over from other donors' samples. Both conserved end residues are part of each CDR3. D genes are given only for firm matches. A clone size is listed for some rows: how often the clone was seen (once, few, many), or a class if it is expanded.

J,D,size,V,CDR3,DNA
TRBJ1-4,NA,NA,TRBV7-9,CASSLGGERRSGNEKLFF,TGTGCCAGCAGCTTGGGGGGCGAAAGGCGGAGCGGGAATGAAAAACTGTTTTTT
TRBJ2-1,TRBD2,NA,TRBV7-9,CASSLVQGLVISYNEQFF,TGTGCCAGCAGCTTAGTGCAAGGACTAGTCATCTCCTACAATGAGCAGTTCTTC
TRBJ2-3,NA,NA,TRBV11-3,CASSLGGSTDTQYF,TGTGCCAGCAGCTTAGGGGGGAGCACAGATACGCAGTATTTT
TRBJ2-1,NA,NA,TRBV4-1,CASSQDRRLASWNEQFF,TGCGCCAGCAGCCAAGACCGTCGGCTAGCGTCTTGGAATGAGCAGTTCTTC
TRBJ2-7,NA,NA,TRBV7-8,CASSLVQVAEQYF,TGTGCCAGCAGCTTAGTTCAGGTCGCGGAGCAGTACTTC
TRBJ2-1,TRBD2,NA,TRBV6-5,CASFSRREGGEQFF,TGTGCCAGCTTCTCCCGGCGGGAGGGCGGTGAGCAGTTCTTC
TRBJ2-7,NA,NA,TRBV19,CASSTLRGEQYF,TGTGCCAGTAGTACCCTCAGGGGCGAGCAGTACTTC
TRBJ2-2,TRBD1,NA,TRBV5-1,CASSLQGDHTGELFF,TGCGCCAGCAGTCTACAGGGGGATCATACCGGGGAGCTGTTTTTT
TRBJ1-4,NA,NA,TRBV28,CASSSAGGPSNEKLFF,TGTGCCAGCAGTTCAGCCGGTGGGCCGTCTAATGAAAAACTGTTTTTT
TRBJ1-4,TRBD1,NA,TRBV28,CASSHLDRVEKLFF,TGTGCCAGCAGCCATCTCGACAGGGTTGAAAAACTGTTTTTT
TRBJ2-2,TRBD1,NA,TRBV6-4,CASSRDRTNTGELFF,TGTGCCAGCAGTCGGGACAGAACGAACACCGGGGAGCTGTTTTTT
TRBJ2-2,NA,NA,TRBV7-2,CASSPGTVTGELFF,TGTGCCAGCAGCCCTGGGACGGTTACCGGGGAGCTGTTTTTT
TRBJ2-5,NA,NA,TRBV13,CASTLQGKETQYF,TGTGCCAGCACTCTCCAGGGGAAAGAGACCCAGTACTTC
TRBJ2-3,NA,NA,TRBV14,CASSQDLGWRGTDTQYF,TGTGCCAGCAGCCAAGATTTAGGATGGAGGGGCACAGATACGCAGTATTTT
TRBJ2-5,TRBD1,NA,TRBV25-1,CASSEFGQGVGTQYF,TGTGCCAGCAGTGAATTCGGACAGGGTGTGGGGACCCAGTACTTC
TRBJ2-7,TRBD1,NA,TRBV7-3,CASSLGQGPKYF,TGTGCCAGCAGCTTAGGACAGGGCCCGAAGTACTTC
TRBJ2-1,TRBD1,NA,TRBV4-1,CASSQVTDRDYNEQFF,TGCGCCAGCAGCCAGGTCACGGACAGGGATTACAATGAGCAGTTCTTC
TRBJ2-7,NA,NA,TRBV7-9,CASSLAGEAYEQYF,TGTGCCAGCAGCTTAGCAGGGGAAGCGTACGAGCAGTACTTC
TRBJ1-6,NA,NA,TRBV6-6,CASSSGNSPLHF,TGTGCCAGCAGCTCAGGAAATTCACCCCTCCACTTT
TRBJ2-1,NA,once,TRBV7-2,CASSLGLASYNEQFF,TGTGCCAGCAGCTTAGGGCTAGCTTCCTACAATGAGCAGTTCTTC
TRBJ2-6,NA,once,TRBV29-1,CSVGTRSGANVLTF,TGCAGCGTTGGAACACGTTCTGGGGCCAACGTCCTGACTTTC
TRBJ1-5,NA,NA,TRBV9,CASSVGQSNQPQHF,TGTGCCAGCAGCGTGGGGCAAAGCAATCAGCCCCAGCATTTT
TRBJ2-7,NA,NA,TRBV7-9,CASTAQIPGDEQYF,TGTGCCAGCACCGCCCAGATCCCCGGGGACGAGCAGTACTTC
TRBJ1-1,NA,NA,TRBV18,CASSPRGMNTEAFF,TGTGCCAGCTCACCACGAGGGATGAACACTGAAGCTTTCTTT
TRBJ2-1,NA,NA,TRBV5-4,CASSLDQNSYNEQFF,TGTGCCAGCAGCTTGGACCAGAACTCCTACAATGAGCAGTTCTTC
TRBJ2-5,TRBD2,NA,TRBV7-2,CASSPSGIQETQYF,TGTGCCAGCAGCCCTAGCGGGATTCAAGAGACCCAGTACTTC
TRBJ2-3,TRBD1,NA,TRBV5-4,CASFRTGSTDTQYF,TGTGCCAGCTTCCGGACAGGGAGCACAGATACGCAGTATTTT
TRBJ1-2,TRBD1,NA,TRBV10-2,CASSIDRVDGYTF,TGCGCCAGCAGTATTGACAGGGTGGATGGCTACACCTTC
TRBJ1-1,NA,NA,TRBV29-1,CSVEPGLVSNTEAFF,TGCAGCGTTGAACCGGGACTTGTGTCGAACACTGAAGCTTTCTTT
TRBJ2-1,TRBD2,NA,TRBV5-1,CASSLDSGDYNEQFF,TGCGCCAGCAGCTTGGATAGCGGGGACTACAATGAGCAGTTCTTC
TRBJ1-1,NA,few,TRBV29-1,CSVEGDRSSKAFF,TGCAGCGTTGAGGGGGACCGAAGCAGCAAAGCTTTCTTT
TRBJ2-3,NA,NA,TRBV7-2,CASSLGGDPGADTQYF,TGTGCCAGCAGCTTAGGGGGGGACCCTGGGGCAGATACGCAGTATTTT
TRBJ2-3,NA,NA,TRBV20-1,CSTQGTDTQYF,TGCAGTACGCAAGGCACAGATACGCAGTATTTT
TRBJ1-3,NA,NA,TRBV2,CASTPRGAGNTIYF,TGTGCCAGCACCCCCCGGGGGGCCGGAAACACCATATATTTT
TRBJ2-1,NA,few,TRBV11-2,CASSGGTWEYNEQFF,TGTGCCAGCAGCGGGGGAACGTGGGAGTACAATGAGCAGTTCTTC